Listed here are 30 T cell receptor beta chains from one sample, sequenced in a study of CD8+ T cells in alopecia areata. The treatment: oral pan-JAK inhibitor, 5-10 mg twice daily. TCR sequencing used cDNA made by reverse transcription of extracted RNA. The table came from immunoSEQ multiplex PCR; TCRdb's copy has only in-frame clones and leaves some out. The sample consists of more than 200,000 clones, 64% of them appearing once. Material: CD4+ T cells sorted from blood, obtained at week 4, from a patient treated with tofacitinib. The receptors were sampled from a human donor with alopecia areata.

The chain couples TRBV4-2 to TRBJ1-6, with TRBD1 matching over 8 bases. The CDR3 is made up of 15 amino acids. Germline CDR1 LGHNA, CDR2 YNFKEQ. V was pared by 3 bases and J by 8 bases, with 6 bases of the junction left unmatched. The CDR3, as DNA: TGTGCCAGCAGCCAGCCGCAGGGGGCGTATTCACCCCTCCACTTT. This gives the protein CASSQPQGAYSPLHF.

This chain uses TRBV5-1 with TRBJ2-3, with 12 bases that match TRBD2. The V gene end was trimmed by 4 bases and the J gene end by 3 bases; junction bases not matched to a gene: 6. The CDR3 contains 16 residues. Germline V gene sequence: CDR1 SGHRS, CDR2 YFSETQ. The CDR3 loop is CASSPWTSGVTDTQYF. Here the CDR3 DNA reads TGCGCCAGCAGCCCGTGGACTAGCGGGGTTACAGATACGCAGTATTTT.

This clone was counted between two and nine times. CDR3: CASSEALGGPQHF. The CDR3 coding sequence is TGTGCCAGCAGTGAAGCGCTTGGCGGGCCCCAGCATTTT. J is TRBJ1-5 and V is TRBV2; D remains ambiguous. Germline V gene data show CDR1 as SNHLY and CDR2 as FYNNEI. The CDR3 is made up of 13 amino acids. V shed 0 bases and J shed 9 bases, with 9 bases lying between them. Based on the CDR3 plus reference TRBV2 and TRBJ1-5, the full variable domain is EPEVTQTPSHQVTQMGQEVILRCVPISNHLYFYWYRQILGQKVEFLVSFYNNEISEKSEIFDDQFSVERPDGSNFTLKIRSTKLEDSAMYFCASSEALGGPQHFGDGTRLSIL.

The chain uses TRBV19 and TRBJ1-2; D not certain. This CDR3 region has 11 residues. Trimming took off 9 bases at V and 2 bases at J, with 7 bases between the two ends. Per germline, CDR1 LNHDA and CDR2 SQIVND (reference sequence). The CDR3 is CASGVNYGYTF. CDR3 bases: TGTGCCAGCGGGGTCAACTATGGCTACACCTTC.

CDR3 amino acids: CASKQAVVSGELFF. The CDR3 DNA follows: TGTGCCAGCAAGCAGGCAGTAGTAAGCGGGGAGCTGTTTTTT. The chain uses TRBV2 and TRBJ2-2, with unresolved D. Trimming shortened V by 7 bases and J by 7 bases, and 16 bases separated the two germline ends. The CDR3 runs 14 residues. In germline, CDR1 is SNHLY, CDR2 FYNNEI.

CDR3 nucleotides: TGCAGCGTCGGACAGGGGTCGAGGAACATTCAGTACTTC. The encoded protein is CSVGQGSRNIQYF. V is TRBV29-1 and J is TRBJ2-4; 9 bases fit TRBD1. V lost 6 bases to trimming and J lost 7 bases; unmatched junction nucleotides: 7. The CDR3 runs to 13 residues. CDR1 and CDR2 (germline): SQVTM, ANQGSEA.

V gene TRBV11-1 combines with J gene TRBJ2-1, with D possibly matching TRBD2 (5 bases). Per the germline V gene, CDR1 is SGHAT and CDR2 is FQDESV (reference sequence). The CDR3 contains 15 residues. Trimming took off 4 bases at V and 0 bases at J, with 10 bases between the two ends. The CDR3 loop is CASSWSGSSYNEQFF. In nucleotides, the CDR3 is TGTGCCAGCAGCTGGAGCGGCAGCTCCTACAATGAGCAGTTCTTC.

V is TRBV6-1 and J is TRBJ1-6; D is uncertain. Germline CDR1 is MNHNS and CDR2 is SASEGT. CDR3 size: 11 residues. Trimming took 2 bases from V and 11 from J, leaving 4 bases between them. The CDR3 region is CASSERTPLHF. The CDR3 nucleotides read TGTGCCAGCAGTGAAAGGACACCCCTCCACTTT.

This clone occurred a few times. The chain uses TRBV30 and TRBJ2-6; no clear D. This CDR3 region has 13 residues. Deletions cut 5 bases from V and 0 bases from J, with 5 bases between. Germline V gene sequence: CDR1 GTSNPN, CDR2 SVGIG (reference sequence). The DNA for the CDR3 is TGTGCCTGGGTCGCCTCTGGGGCCAACGTCCTGACTTTC. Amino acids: CAWVASGANVLTF.

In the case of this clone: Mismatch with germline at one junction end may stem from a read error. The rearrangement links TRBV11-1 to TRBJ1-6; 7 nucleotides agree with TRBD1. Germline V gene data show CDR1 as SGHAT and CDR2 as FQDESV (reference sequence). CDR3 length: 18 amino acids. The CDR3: CASSLSAGGSSYNSPLHF. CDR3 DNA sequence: TGCGCCAGCAGCCTATCAGCAGGGGGGAGCTCCTATAATTCACCCCTCCACTTT.

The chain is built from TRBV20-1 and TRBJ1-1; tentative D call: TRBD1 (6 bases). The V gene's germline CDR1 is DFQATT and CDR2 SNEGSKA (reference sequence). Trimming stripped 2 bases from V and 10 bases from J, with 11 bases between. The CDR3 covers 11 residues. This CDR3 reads CSARSNRVAFF. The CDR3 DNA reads TGCAGTGCTAGATCGAACAGGGTAGCTTTCTTT.

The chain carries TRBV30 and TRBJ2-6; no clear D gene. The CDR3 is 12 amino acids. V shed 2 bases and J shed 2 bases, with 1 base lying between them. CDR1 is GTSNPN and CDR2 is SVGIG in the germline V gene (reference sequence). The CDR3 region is CAWSPGANVLTF. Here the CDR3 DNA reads TGTGCCTGGAGTCCTGGGGCCAACGTCCTGACTTTC.

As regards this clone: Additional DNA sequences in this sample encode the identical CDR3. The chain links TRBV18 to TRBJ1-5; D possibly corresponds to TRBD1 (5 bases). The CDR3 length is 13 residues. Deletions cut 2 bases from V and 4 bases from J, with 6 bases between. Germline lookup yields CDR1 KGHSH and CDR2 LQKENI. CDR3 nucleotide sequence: TGTGCCAGCTCACCAGGGGGAAATCAGCCCCAGCATTTT. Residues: CASSPGGNQPQHF. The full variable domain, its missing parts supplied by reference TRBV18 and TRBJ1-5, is NAGVMQNPRHLVRRRGQEARLRCSPMKGHSHVYWYRQLPEEGLKFMVYLQKENIIDESGMPKERFSAEFPKEGPSILRIQQVVRGDSAAYFCASSPGGNQPQHFGDGTRLSIL.

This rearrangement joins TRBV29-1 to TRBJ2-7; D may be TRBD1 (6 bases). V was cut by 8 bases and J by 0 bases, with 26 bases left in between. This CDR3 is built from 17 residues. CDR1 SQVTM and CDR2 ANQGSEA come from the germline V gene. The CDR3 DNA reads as TGCAGCCCAAGGACAGCCTCCACTACCGACAGCTCCTACGAGCAGTACTTC. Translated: CSPRTASTTDSSYEQYF.

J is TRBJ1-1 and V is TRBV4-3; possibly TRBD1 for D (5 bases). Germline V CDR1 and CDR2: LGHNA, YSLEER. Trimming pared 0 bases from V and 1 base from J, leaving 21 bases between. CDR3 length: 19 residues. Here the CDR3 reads CASSQDPVGLRIRNTEAFF. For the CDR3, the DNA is TGCGCCAGCAGCCAAGATCCCGTGGGACTTAGGATAAGGAACACTGAAGCTTTCTTT.

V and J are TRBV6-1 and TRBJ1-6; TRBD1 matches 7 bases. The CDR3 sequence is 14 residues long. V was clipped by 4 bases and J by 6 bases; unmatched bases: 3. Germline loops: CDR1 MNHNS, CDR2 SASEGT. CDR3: CASSADRFNSPLHF. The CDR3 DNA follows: TGTGCCAGCAGTGCGGACAGGTTTAATTCACCCCTCCACTTT.

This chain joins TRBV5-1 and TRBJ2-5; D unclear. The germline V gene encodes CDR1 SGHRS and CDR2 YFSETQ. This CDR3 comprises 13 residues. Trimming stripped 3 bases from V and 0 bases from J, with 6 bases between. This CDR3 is CASSYRYQETQYF. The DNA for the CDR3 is TGCGCCAGCAGCTATCGATACCAAGAGACCCAGTACTTC.

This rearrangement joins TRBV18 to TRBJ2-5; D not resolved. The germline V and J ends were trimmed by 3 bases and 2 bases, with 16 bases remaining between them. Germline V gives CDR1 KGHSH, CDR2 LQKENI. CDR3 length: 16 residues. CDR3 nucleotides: TGTGCCAGCTCACCGTCCGTTGGAAATTGGCAAGAGACCCAGTACTTC. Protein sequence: CASSPSVGNWQETQYF. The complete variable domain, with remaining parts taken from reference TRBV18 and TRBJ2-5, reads NAGVMQNPRHLVRRRGQEARLRCSPMKGHSHVYWYRQLPEEGLKFMVYLQKENIIDESGMPKERFSAEFPKEGPSILRIQQVVRGDSAAYFCASSPSVGNWQETQYFGPGTRLLVL.

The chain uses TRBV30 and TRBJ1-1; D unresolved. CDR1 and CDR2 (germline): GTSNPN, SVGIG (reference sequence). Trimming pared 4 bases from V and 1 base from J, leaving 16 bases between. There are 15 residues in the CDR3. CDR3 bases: TGTGCCTGGATACGTAGCAGGATCCAGAACACTGAAGCTTTCTTT. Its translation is CAWIRSRIQNTEAFF.

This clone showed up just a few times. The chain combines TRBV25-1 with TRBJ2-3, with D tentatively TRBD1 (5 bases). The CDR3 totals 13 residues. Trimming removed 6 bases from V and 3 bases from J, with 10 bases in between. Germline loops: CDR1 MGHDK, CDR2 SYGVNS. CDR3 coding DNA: TGTGCCAGCAGCCCGACAGTTACAGATACGCAGTATTTT. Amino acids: CASSPTVTDTQYF.

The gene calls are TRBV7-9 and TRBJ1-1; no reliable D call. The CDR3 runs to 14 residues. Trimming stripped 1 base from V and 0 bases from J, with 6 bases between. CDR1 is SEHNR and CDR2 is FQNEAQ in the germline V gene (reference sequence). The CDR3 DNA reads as TGTGCCAGCAGCTTAGTTCCCTTGAACACTGAAGCTTTCTTT. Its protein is CASSLVPLNTEAFF.

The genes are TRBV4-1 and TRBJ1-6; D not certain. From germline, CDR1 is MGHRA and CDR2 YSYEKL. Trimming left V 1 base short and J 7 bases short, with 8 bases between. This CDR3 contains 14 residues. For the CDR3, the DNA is TGCGCCAGCAGCCAAGGACAAGACAATTCACCCCTCCACTTT. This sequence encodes CASSQGQDNSPLHF.

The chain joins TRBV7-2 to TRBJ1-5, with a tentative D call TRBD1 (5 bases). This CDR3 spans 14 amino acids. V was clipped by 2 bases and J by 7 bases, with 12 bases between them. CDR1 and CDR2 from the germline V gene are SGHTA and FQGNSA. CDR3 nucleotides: TGTGCCAGCAGCTTATACAGGAGAGACCAGCCCCAGCATTTT. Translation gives CASSLYRRDQPQHF. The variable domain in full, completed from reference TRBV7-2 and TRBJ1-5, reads GAGVSQSPSNKVTEKGKDVELRCDPISGHTALYWYRQSLGQGLEFLIYFQGNSAPDKSGLPSDRFSAERTGGSVSTLTIQRTQQEDSAVYLCASSLYRRDQPQHFGDGTRLSIL.

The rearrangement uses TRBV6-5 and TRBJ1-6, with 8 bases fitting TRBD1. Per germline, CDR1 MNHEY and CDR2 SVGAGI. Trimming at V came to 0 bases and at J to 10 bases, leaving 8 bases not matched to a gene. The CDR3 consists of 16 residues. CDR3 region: CASSYSQGAPGSPLHF. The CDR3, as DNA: TGTGCCAGCAGTTACTCCCAGGGGGCGCCGGGGTCACCCCTCCACTTT.

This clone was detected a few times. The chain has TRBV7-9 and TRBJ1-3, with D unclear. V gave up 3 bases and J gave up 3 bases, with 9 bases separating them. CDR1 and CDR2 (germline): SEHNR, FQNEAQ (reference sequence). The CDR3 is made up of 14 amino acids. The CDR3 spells CASSLEADGNTIYF. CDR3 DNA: TGTGCCAGCAGCTTGGAGGCTGATGGAAACACCATATATTTT. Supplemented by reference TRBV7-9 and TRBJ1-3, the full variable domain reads DTGVSQNPRHKITKRGQNVTFRCDPISEHNRLYWYRQTLGQGPEFLTYFQNEAQLEKSRLLSDRFSAERPKGSFSTLEIQRTEQGDSAMYLCASSLEADGNTIYFGEGSWLTVV.

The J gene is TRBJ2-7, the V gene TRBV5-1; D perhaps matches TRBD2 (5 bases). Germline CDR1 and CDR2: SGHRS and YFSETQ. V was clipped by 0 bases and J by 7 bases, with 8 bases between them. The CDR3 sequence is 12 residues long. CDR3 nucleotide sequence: TGCGCCAGCAGCTTGGGAGGGTTGGAGCAGTACTTC. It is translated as CASSLGGLEQYF.

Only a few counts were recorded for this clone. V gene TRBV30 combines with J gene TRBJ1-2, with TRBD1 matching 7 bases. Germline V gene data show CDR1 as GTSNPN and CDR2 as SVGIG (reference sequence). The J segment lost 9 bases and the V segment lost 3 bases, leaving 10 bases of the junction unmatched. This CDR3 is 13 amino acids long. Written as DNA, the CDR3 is TGTGCCTGGAGCACCGGGACAGATTCTCGCTACACCTTC. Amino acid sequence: CAWSTGTDSRYTF.

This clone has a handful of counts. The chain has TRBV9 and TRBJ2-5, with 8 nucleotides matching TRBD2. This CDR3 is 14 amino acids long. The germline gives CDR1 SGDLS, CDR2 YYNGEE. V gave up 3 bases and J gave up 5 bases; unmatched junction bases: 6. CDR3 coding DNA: TGTGCCAGCAGCGCGGGGGGGCTGGCGGAGACCCAGTACTTC. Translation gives CASSAGGLAETQYF.

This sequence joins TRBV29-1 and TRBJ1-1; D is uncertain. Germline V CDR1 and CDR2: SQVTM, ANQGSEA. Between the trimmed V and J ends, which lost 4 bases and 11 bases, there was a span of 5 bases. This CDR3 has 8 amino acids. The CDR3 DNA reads TGCAGCGTTGGAGCGGCTTTCTTT. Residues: CSVGAAFF.

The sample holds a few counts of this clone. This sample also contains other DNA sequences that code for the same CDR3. The CDR3 here is CAWSLGTDQPQHF. The CDR3 coding sequence is TGTGCCTGGAGTCTCGGGACAGATCAGCCCCAGCATTTT. The J gene is TRBJ1-5, the V gene TRBV30; TRBD1 agrees at 7 bases. The CDR3 loop spans 13 amino acids. Germline assignment: CDR1 GTSNPN and CDR2 SVGIG (reference sequence). V shed 2 bases, J shed 5 bases, and the junction held 3 bases outside the gene matches.